These 6 T cell receptor beta chains were all obtained from the same sample, sequenced in a study of shared clonotypes between healthy human individuals. This table comes from immunoSEQ multiplex PCR, and its TCRdb copy is limited to in-frame clones, with some not included. This sample has roughly 2 million clones, with 90% to 96% found just once. The specimen sequenced was naive CD4+ T cells sorted from blood. The subset is: CD45RA+ positively selected. These TCRs come from a man younger than 35 in good health.

This chain connects TRBV7-2 to TRBJ2-3, with 9 bases lining up with TRBD2. The ends lost 1 base at V and 6 bases at J; junction bases unmatched: 8. The CDR3 has 16 amino acids. Germline values: CDR1 SGHTA, CDR2 FQGNSA. This CDR3 is CASSLVGGRGMDTQYF. The CDR3 nucleotides read TGTGCCAGCAGCTTAGTCGGCGGGAGGGGGATGGATACGCAGTATTTT.

The rearrangement uses TRBV7-7 and TRBJ2-6; a weak D match, TRBD2 (6 bases). CDR3 length: 14 residues. Germline values: CDR1 SSHAT, CDR2 FNYEAQ (reference sequence). The CDR3 protein is CASGDLSGANVLTF. CDR3 sequence (DNA): TGTGCTAGCGGTGACCTCTCTGGGGCCAACGTCCTGACTTTC.

This chain connects TRBV9 to TRBJ2-5; 7 nucleotides match TRBD2. This CDR3 has 14 residues. The J segment lost 2 bases and the V segment lost 4 bases, leaving 5 bases of the junction unmatched. CDR1 is SGDLS, CDR2 YYNGEE, per germline. This chain's CDR3 is CASSTPGGQETQYF. CDR3 DNA sequence: TGTGCCAGCAGCACCCCGGGGGGACAAGAGACCCAGTACTTC.

This chain links TRBV10-3 with TRBJ2-3, with D tentatively TRBD1 (5 bases). The CDR3 covers 15 residues. Germline values: CDR1 ENHRY, CDR2 SYGVKD. Trimming removed 2 bases from V and 0 bases from J, with 9 bases in between. The CDR3 DNA reads as TGTGCCATCAGTGAGGTCTCAGGGAGCACAGATACGCAGTATTTT. It yields the protein CAISEVSGSTDTQYF.

The V and J genes are TRBV5-1 and TRBJ2-3; D ambiguous. This CDR3 has 15 residues. CDR1 SGHRS and CDR2 YFSETQ come from the germline V gene. The ends were cut back, 1 base at V and 6 bases at J, with 15 bases in the middle. CDR3 nucleotide sequence: TGCGCCAGCAGCTTGAGGCGCGCCGGCTTGGATACGCAGTATTTT. It yields the protein CASSLRRAGLDTQYF.

This rearrangement joins TRBV9 to TRBJ2-1; no clear D. Trimming stripped 0 bases from V and 7 bases from J, with 8 bases between. CDR1 is SGDLS and CDR2 is YYNGEE in the germline V gene. This CDR3 contains 13 residues. The CDR3 coding sequence is TGTGCCAGCAGCGTAGATCTCTTTAATGAGCAGTTCTTC. Protein: CASSVDLFNEQFF.